In this sample, the clone carrying this T cell receptor beta chain turned up many times. Its specificity is unknown. These data originate in a study of T cell repertoires in cytomegalovirus infection. MiXCR, run by TCRdb on the reads, gives a single entry per CDR3 protein. The sample includes 700,000 to 850,000 distinct CDR3 sequences, approximately 30% of them seen just once. This sample comprised cultured CD8+ T cells from PBMCs, obtained from culture after CMV antigen stimulation. This TCR came from a human donor in good health (CMV status not recorded). Some clones in this sample may be carry-over from other donors' samples.

The CDR3 DNA is TGTGCCAGCAGTACCCCCACTAGCGGATCCTACAATGAGCAGTTCTTC. Its translation: CASSTPTSGSYNEQFF. The V and J genes are TRBV28 and TRBJ2-1; 8 bases align to TRBD2. The V segment lost 5 bases and the J segment 1 base; nucleotides outside the gene matches: 7. The length of the CDR3 is 16 residues. CDR1 is MDHEN, CDR2 SYDVKM, per germline.